A selection of T cell receptor beta chains follows, all from one sample in a study of graft-versus-host responses after intestinal transplantation. Libraries were prepared by immunoSEQ multiplex PCR; TCRdb keeps only in-frame clonotypes and omits some of them. The sample includes about 31,000 clones, 70% to 85% of them seen just once. No cognate antigen is known for these TCRs. The sample in question was unstimulated CD8+ T cells sorted from spleen or lymph node cells, obtained before intestinal transplant. The receptors originated from a human donor who received an intestinal transplant. Both conserved end residues are part of each CDR3. D genes are given only for firm matches. Clone size is given for some rows only: seen once, a few or many times, or a class if the clone is expanded.

clone size: -
V gene: TRBV6-5
D gene: -
J gene: TRBJ1-1
CDR3 protein: CASSHDRHGTEAFF
CDR3 DNA: TGTGCCAGCAGTCACGACAGGCACGGGACTGAAGCTTTCTTT

clone size: -
V gene: TRBV6-1
D gene: -
J gene: TRBJ1-1
CDR3 protein: CASSEREENTEAFF
CDR3 DNA: TGTGCCAGCAGTGAAAGGGAGGAGAACACTGAAGCTTTCTTT

clone size: -
V gene: TRBV28
D gene: TRBD1
J gene: TRBJ2-5
CDR3 protein: CASSLYTGDQETQYF
CDR3 DNA: TGTGCCAGCAGTTTATACACAGGGGATCAAGAGACCCAGTACTTC

clone size: medium-sized
V gene: TRBV11-2
D gene: -
J gene: TRBJ2-5
CDR3 protein: CASSLVSSSGETQYF
CDR3 DNA: TGTGCCAGCAGCTTAGTGTCCTCTTCGGGGGAGACCCAGTACTTC

clone size: -
V gene: TRBV2
D gene: -
J gene: TRBJ2-7
CDR3 protein: CARDRGPEGQYF
CDR3 DNA: TGTGCCCGCGACCGTGGTCCAGAGGGGCAGTACTTC

clone size: -
V gene: TRBV5-1
D gene: -
J gene: TRBJ2-3
CDR3 protein: CASREPSTDTQYF
CDR3 DNA: TGCGCCAGCAGAGAGCCTAGCACAGATACGCAGTATTTT

clone size: once
V gene: TRBV27
D gene: -
J gene: TRBJ1-5
CDR3 protein: CASRQAGYNQPQHF
CDR3 DNA: TGTGCCAGCAGACAGGCGGGGTACAATCAGCCCCAGCATTTT

clone size: -
V gene: TRBV5-5
D gene: -
J gene: TRBJ2-5
CDR3 protein: CASSVWGPQETQYF
CDR3 DNA: TGTGCCAGCAGCGTCTGGGGGCCCCAAGAGACCCAGTACTTC

clone size: -
V gene: TRBV27
D gene: -
J gene: TRBJ2-7
CDR3 protein: CATAVNYEQYF
CDR3 DNA: TGTGCCACCGCAGTTAACTACGAGCAGTACTTC

clone size: -
V gene: TRBV6-1
D gene: -
J gene: TRBJ2-1
CDR3 protein: CASRARRGIKQFF
CDR3 DNA: TGTGCCAGCAGGGCCCGTAGGGGGATTAAGCAGTTCTTC

clone size: -
V gene: TRBV19
D gene: TRBD2
J gene: TRBJ2-3
CDR3 protein: CASSMRGLAGADTQYF
CDR3 DNA: TGTGCCAGTAGTATGCGGGGACTAGCGGGGGCAGATACGCAGTATTTT